The text below deals with one T cell receptor (beta chain). Its cognate antigen is unknown. These data belong to a study of T-cell memory formation after mild COVID-19. Broader study findings: Contracting CD4+ clones were located mainly in CM and EM, and CD8+ clones in EMRA.

V was trimmed by 7 bases and J by 3 bases, leaving 13 bases between them. CDR1 and CDR2 (germline): SQVTM, ANQGSEA. The CDR3 consists of 13 residues. Via MiXCR, TCRdb re-called the 5' RACE reads, giving one row per CDR3 protein. The profile covers under 300,000 distinct CDR3 sequences, with approximately 16% appearing a single time and 3% to 4.5% taken by the ten largest. The TCR sequence derives from a man aged 18 to 29 who had mild COVID-19 (a few samples of this study predate the infection). Cell type and time point are not known. Sequenced input: PBMCs or a T cell subset sorted from them (not recorded which). The J gene is TRBJ1-3, the V gene TRBV29-1; unclear D gene. The chain's CDR3 is CSAASTLGNTIYF. DNA of the CDR3: TGCAGCGCCGCCTCGACACTTGGAAACACCATATATTTT.